This T cell receptor (beta chain) is from a study of blood T cells in healthy people across ages. The V end lost 0 bases, the J end lost 7 bases, and 11 bases lay between the germline ends. The CDR3 length is 14 residues. The V gene's germline CDR1 is SGDLS and CDR2 YYNGEE. The authors ran a second PCR of 7 to 11 cycles using a sample-barcoded 5' primer and a J-beta primer mix. TCRdb used MiXCR to reprocess the 5' RACE reads, holding one entry per CDR3 protein. This table has some 890,000 distinct CDR3 sequences, 25% to 35% appearing once. The same sample was also used in a study of T cells of mothers and their children.

Sequenced: blood. The TCR sequence derives from a woman in her thirties or forties in good health. V and J are TRBV9 and TRBJ2-1; perhaps TRBD2 as D (5 bases). The CDR3 coding sequence is TGTGCCAGCAGCGTAGCTGGAAGGGAGAATGAGCAGTTCTTC. This codes for CASSVAGRENEQFF. Filled out from reference TRBV9 and TRBJ2-1, the complete variable domain reads DSGVTQTPKHLITATGQRVTLRCSPRSGDLSVYWYQQSLDQGLQFLIQYYNGEERAKGNILERFSAQQFPDLHSELNLSSLELGDSALYFCASSVAGRENEQFFGPGTRLTVL.